The next 17 T cell receptor beta chains were all read from a single sample in a study of technical replicates of blood from a few donors. Profiled with immunoSEQ multiplex PCR; TCRdb holds only in-frame clones, not every one. The sample lists 91,000 or so clones, around 95% seen once, with more than 0.2% in the top ten. Material for sequencing was T cells isolated from PBMCs. Source of these receptors: a human donor in good health.

The chain is built from TRBV29-1 and TRBJ2-1; D is unclear. The CDR3 is made up of 12 amino acids. V was pared by 4 bases and J by 2 bases, with 6 bases between. Germline CDR1 SQVTM, CDR2 ANQGSEA. Here the CDR3 DNA reads TGCAGCGTTGTTCTAACCTACAATGAGCAGTTCTTC. Translating gives CSVVLTYNEQFF.

This clone was picked up one time. The chain joins TRBV5-1 to TRBJ2-7, with TRBD2 matching 14 bases. The CDR3 totals 16 residues. J was trimmed by 7 bases and V by 2 bases; bases with no gene match: 8. The V gene's germline CDR1 is SGHRS and CDR2 YFSETQ. CDR3 residues: CASSLGTSGSNREQYF. As DNA, the CDR3 is TGCGCCAGCAGCTTAGGGACTAGCGGGAGTAATAGAGAGCAGTACTTC.

This chain connects TRBV28 to TRBJ1-5; D is possibly TRBD1 (6 bases). The ends were cut back, 5 bases at V and 4 bases at J, with 15 bases in the middle. Germline V gene lookup returns CDR1 MDHEN and CDR2 SYDVKM. The CDR3 runs to 15 residues. The DNA of the CDR3 is TGTGCCAGCAGTCCAAGACCCACAGGGAATCAGCCCCAGCATTTT. Translation gives CASSPRPTGNQPQHF.

The CDR3 DNA reads TGTGCCAGCAGTCCGGACAGGGACGGTCAGCCCCAGCATTTT. Its protein is CASSPDRDGQPQHF. The V and J genes are TRBV6-4 and TRBJ1-5; TRBD1 agrees at 8 bases. Germline CDR1 and CDR2: MRHNA and SNTAGT. V was pared by 5 bases and J by 6 bases, with 6 bases of the junction left unmatched. This CDR3 is built from 14 residues.

The chain is built from TRBV18 and TRBJ2-5; TRBD1 aligns across 7 bases. The junction had 9 bases not matched to a gene; V was cut back by 5 bases and J by 3 bases. Germline values: CDR1 KGHSH, CDR2 LQKENI. The CDR3 runs to 15 residues. The CDR3 here is CASSKLSGTEETQYF. The CDR3 DNA reads as TGTGCCAGCTCAAAGTTATCCGGGACAGAAGAGACCCAGTACTTC.

This clone occurred once. The chain is built from TRBV7-2 and TRBJ1-4; 9 nucleotides line up with TRBD1. Per germline, CDR1 SGHTA and CDR2 FQGNSA. Losses at the gene ends were 1 base for V and 4 bases for J; bases not matched to a gene: 7. The CDR3 runs to 17 residues. The chain's CDR3 is CASSLVGQGTINEKLFF. DNA of the CDR3: TGTGCCAGCAGCTTAGTGGGACAGGGAACGATTAATGAAAAACTGTTTTTT.

The chain employs TRBV7-9 and TRBJ2-2, with D perhaps matching TRBD2 (6 bases). The CDR3 is made up of 15 amino acids. Germline CDR1 SEHNR, CDR2 FQNEAQ (reference sequence). Trimming removed 8 bases from V and 0 bases from J, with 13 bases in between. CDR3 loop: CASSIWGANTGELFF. As DNA, the CDR3 is TGTGCCAGCTCAATTTGGGGGGCGAACACCGGGGAGCTGTTTTTT.

The V call is TRBV5-1, the J call TRBJ2-2; 7 bases are a match to TRBD2. This CDR3 spans 15 amino acids. J lost 4 bases, V lost 6 bases, and 9 bases had no gene match. Germline V gene data show CDR1 as SGHRS and CDR2 as YFSETQ. The CDR3 sequence: CASTYGGFGTGELFF. The CDR3 nucleotides read TGCGCCAGCACCTACGGGGGGTTCGGCACCGGGGAGCTGTTTTTT.

This chain links TRBV9 with TRBJ2-3; D gene uncertain. In germline, CDR1 is SGDLS, CDR2 YYNGEE. Trimming shortened V by 3 bases and J by 6 bases, and 8 bases separated the two germline ends. CDR3 length equals 12 residues. The CDR3 region has the DNA TGTGCCAGCAGCGCCGGAGAGGATACGCAGTATTTT. This codes for CASSAGEDTQYF.

The chain employs TRBV12-5 and TRBJ2-1, with a weak D call TRBD2 (5 bases). Trimming stripped 7 bases from V and 7 bases from J, with 17 bases between. The CDR3 has 14 residues. The germline CDR1 and CDR2 sequences are LGHNT and FRNRAP. The CDR3 sequence: CASVPGLARNEQFF. The CDR3 DNA follows: TGTGCTAGTGTTCCAGGACTGGCTCGTAATGAGCAGTTCTTC.

The chain is built from TRBV11-3 and TRBJ2-5; no definite D call. Germline assignment: CDR1 SGHNT and CDR2 YENEEA. There are 15 residues in the CDR3. Trimming stripped 1 base from V and 4 bases from J, with 13 bases between. This CDR3 is CASSLGTVGGETQYF. The CDR3 nucleotides are TGTGCCAGCAGCTTAGGCACCGTCGGCGGAGAGACCCAGTACTTC.

J is TRBJ1-2 and V is TRBV4-1; 9 bases are shared with TRBD1. The V gene's germline CDR1 is MGHRA and CDR2 YSYEKL. J was trimmed by 8 bases and V by 6 bases; bases with no gene match: 7. The CDR3 is 13 amino acids. In DNA form, the CDR3 reads TGCGCCAGCAGGCGACAGGGGGAGGGGGGCTACACCTTC. Its protein product is CASRRQGEGGYTF.

The chain uses TRBV27 and TRBJ2-1, with D perhaps TRBD2 (6 bases). V lost 3 bases and J 0 bases, leaving 15 bases between the germline ends. The CDR3 spans 17 residues. Germline V CDR1 and CDR2: MNHEY, SMNVEV (reference sequence). Here the CDR3 DNA reads TGTGCCAGCAGTTTCCCTTTCGGGAGACTCTCCTACAATGAGCAGTTCTTC. It yields the protein CASSFPFGRLSYNEQFF.

This sequence joins TRBV7-2 and TRBJ2-2; 8 bases are a match to TRBD2. CDR1 and CDR2 (germline): SGHTA, FQGNSA. V trimming: 1 base; J trimming: 8 bases; junction bases outside the gene matches: 9. The CDR3 has 16 residues. The CDR3 bases are TGTGCCAGCAGCTTAGACAGCGGGAGAGTTTTAGGGGAGCTGTTTTTT. The encoded protein is CASSLDSGRVLGELFF.

The chain carries TRBV6-5 and TRBJ1-6, with TRBD1 matching over 8 bases. Germline assignment: CDR1 MNHEY and CDR2 SVGAGI. Unmatched junction bases numbered 9, after V lost 5 bases and J lost 9 bases. The CDR3 loop spans 15 amino acids. CDR3 sequence: CASSPWTGWGSPLHF. The CDR3, as DNA: TGTGCCAGCAGTCCCTGGACAGGGTGGGGTTCACCCCTCCACTTT.

The rearrangement uses TRBV19 and TRBJ2-5; 9 bases map to TRBD1. J lost 6 bases, V lost 0 bases, and 11 bases had no gene match. This CDR3 comprises 17 residues. Germline V CDR1 and CDR2: LNHDA, SQIVND (reference sequence). CDR3 sequence: CASSIDFGTGFGKTQYF. In DNA, the CDR3 is TGTGCCAGTAGTATAGATTTCGGGACAGGGTTCGGTAAGACCCAGTACTTC.

This clone appeared once. The V and J genes are TRBV19 and TRBJ2-1, with 9 nucleotides matching TRBD2. The junction had 6 bases not matched to a gene; V was cut back by 3 bases and J by 6 bases. The length of the CDR3 is 15 residues. CDR1 and CDR2 (germline): LNHDA, SQIVND (reference sequence). CDR3 sequence (DNA): TGTGCCAGTAGTATGCGACTAGCGGTTGGCAATGAGCAGTTCTTC. Translating it yields CASSMRLAVGNEQFF.